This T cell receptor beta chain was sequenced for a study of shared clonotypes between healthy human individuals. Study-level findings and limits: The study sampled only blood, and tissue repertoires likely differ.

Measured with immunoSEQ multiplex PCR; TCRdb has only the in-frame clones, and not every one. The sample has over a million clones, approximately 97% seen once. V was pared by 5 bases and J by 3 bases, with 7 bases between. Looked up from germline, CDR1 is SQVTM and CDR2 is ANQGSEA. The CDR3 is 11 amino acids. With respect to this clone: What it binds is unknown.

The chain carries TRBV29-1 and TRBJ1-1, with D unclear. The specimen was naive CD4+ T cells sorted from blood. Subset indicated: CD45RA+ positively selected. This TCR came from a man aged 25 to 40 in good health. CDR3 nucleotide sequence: TGCAGCGTTCGAGCGGACACTGAAGCTTTCTTT. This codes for CSVRADTEAFF.